Shown below are 29 T cell receptor beta chains from a single sample sequenced in a study of blood T cells in healthy people across ages. Primers used in a second PCR of roughly 6 to 11 cycles were a sample-barcoded 5' primer and a J-beta primer mix. A single record per CDR3 protein comes from TCRdb applying MiXCR to the 5' RACE reads. The repertoire includes roughly 1,500,000 distinct CDR3 sequences, about 32% of them detected once, and about 11% sits in the top ten. Sample: blood. The source of these receptors is a woman in her 30s in good health.

The V gene is TRBV6-5, the J gene TRBJ2-3; 7 nucleotides line up with TRBD2. V was clipped by 5 bases and J by 4 bases; unmatched bases: 12. In germline, CDR1 is MNHEY, CDR2 SVGAGI. This CDR3 is 16 amino acids long. In nucleotides, the CDR3 is TGTGCCAGCAGTCCCCTTTCGGGCGGGAGCTCAGATACGCAGTATTTT. This gives the protein CASSPLSGGSSDTQYF.

The V gene is TRBV29-1, the J gene TRBJ2-3; D is unresolved. The CDR3 is 12 residues long. CDR1 and CDR2 (germline): SQVTM, ANQGSEA. Trimming removed 4 bases at V and 2 bases at J, with 7 bases between. CDR3 sequence (DNA): TGCAGCGTTGGGCCCGACACAGATACGCAGTATTTT. It specifies CSVGPDTDTQYF.

To note about this clonotype: Germline is not matched at one junction end, which may reflect a read error. V gene TRBV25-1 combines with J gene TRBJ1-1; D possibly corresponds to TRBD1 (5 bases). This CDR3 spans 13 amino acids. CDR1 is MGHDK and CDR2 is SYGVNS in the germline V gene. CDR3 DNA sequence: TGTACCAGCGCGGGGCAGGCGAACACTGAAGCTTTCTTT. It is translated as CTSAGQANTEAFF.

The V gene is TRBV15, the J gene TRBJ1-1; a weak D match, TRBD1 (6 bases). The germline gives CDR1 LNHNV, CDR2 YYDKDF (reference sequence). The CDR3 extends over 13 amino acids. V lost 5 bases to trimming and J lost 5 bases, with 12 bases between them. CDR3 residues: CATSQGRRTEAFF. The CDR3 coding sequence is TGTGCCACCAGCCAGGGGCGTCGGACTGAAGCTTTCTTT.

V usage is TRBV4-1 and J usage is TRBJ2-3; D perhaps matches TRBD1 (5 bases). The germline gives CDR1 MGHRA, CDR2 YSYEKL. The CDR3 sequence is 14 residues long. Between the trimmed V and J ends, which lost 4 bases and 0 bases, there was a span of 8 bases. CDR3 in DNA: TGCGCCAGCAGCCGGACACATAGCACAGATACGCAGTATTTT. Protein product: CASSRTHSTDTQYF.

This chain links TRBV20-1 with TRBJ1-5, with D possibly TRBD1 on 6 matching bases. The CDR3 has 14 amino acids. Germline CDR1 DFQATT, CDR2 SNEGSKA (reference sequence). With 4 bases removed from V and 7 bases from J, the gap between germline ends came to 17 bases. CDR3 sequence: CSATTGNGEQPQHF. Written as DNA, the CDR3 is TGCAGTGCTACCACAGGGAATGGCGAGCAGCCCCAGCATTTT.

This chain uses TRBV28 with TRBJ2-7; 7 nucleotides line up with TRBD2. Losses at the gene ends were 6 bases for V and 2 bases for J; bases not matched to a gene: 7. The CDR3 length is 14 residues. CDR1 is MDHEN, CDR2 SYDVKM, per germline. CDR3 bases: TGTGCCAGCAGCCTAGCGGTGCTTGCCTACGAGCAGTACTTC. Translated: CASSLAVLAYEQYF. The full variable domain, its missing parts supplied by reference TRBV28 and TRBJ2-7, is DVKVTQSSRYLVKRTGEKVFLECVQDMDHENMFWYRQDPGLGLRLIYFSYDVKMKEKGDIPEGYSVSREKKERFSLILESASTNQTSMYLCASSLAVLAYEQYFGPGTRLTVT.

The chain couples TRBV7-9 to TRBJ2-5; 7 bases are a match to TRBD2. The J segment lost 7 bases and the V segment lost 5 bases, leaving 7 bases of the junction unmatched. This CDR3 region has 13 residues. The germline CDR1 and CDR2 sequences are SEHNR and FQNEAQ (reference sequence). The CDR3 sequence: CASSTTSGGTQYF. CDR3 nucleotide sequence: TGTGCCAGCAGCACAACCTCGGGGGGGACCCAGTACTTC.

V is TRBV9 and J is TRBJ2-6; 7 positions match TRBD1. V dropped 4 bases and J dropped 3; count of bases not matched to a gene: 13. Per the germline V gene, CDR1 is SGDLS and CDR2 is YYNGEE. The CDR3 is made up of 18 amino acids. The CDR3 is CASSPSGATGVGANVLTF. The CDR3 DNA sequence: TGTGCCAGCAGCCCCAGTGGAGCAACAGGGGTTGGGGCCAACGTCCTGACTTTC.

The chain has TRBV4-1 and TRBJ2-7; D is unclear. Deletions cut 4 bases from V and 5 bases from J, with 12 bases between. Germline V gives CDR1 MGHRA, CDR2 YSYEKL. The CDR3 is 13 amino acids. The CDR3 loop is CASSLMANHEQYF. CDR3 DNA: TGCGCCAGCAGCCTCATGGCAAACCACGAGCAGTACTTC.

The rearrangement joins TRBV7-2 to TRBJ2-3; 7 bases are shared with TRBD2. V dropped 5 bases and J dropped 4; count of bases not matched to a gene: 3. From germline, CDR1 is SGHTA and CDR2 FQGNSA. There are 13 residues in the CDR3. CDR3 coding DNA: TGTGCCAGCAGCGCTACTAGCGCAGATACGCAGTATTTT. Protein: CASSATSADTQYF.

There are many counts of this clonotype. The chain recombines TRBV6-2 or TRBV6-3 with TRBJ1-2; 9 bases agree with TRBD1. CDR1 is MNHEY, CDR2 SVGEGT, per germline. The junction had 3 bases not matched to a gene; V was cut back by 6 bases and J by 4 bases. This CDR3 is 13 amino acids long. The CDR3 loop is CASRLTGGYGYTF. The CDR3 DNA is TGTGCCAGCAGATTGACAGGGGGCTATGGCTACACCTTC.

The chain combines TRBV7-8 with TRBJ1-6; 8 positions match TRBD1. CDR1 is SGHVS and CDR2 is FQNEAQ in the germline V gene. The CDR3 is 14 amino acids. V dropped 5 bases and J dropped 11; count of bases not matched to a gene: 8. The CDR3 DNA reads as TGTGCCAGCAGCCTAGGACAGGGCCCCCCACCCCTCCACTTT. Protein product: CASSLGQGPPPLHF.

This clonotype was counted between two and nine times. A read error may account for a junction end that differs from germline. This rearrangement joins TRBV25-1 to TRBJ1-1, with a weak D call TRBD1 (6 bases). Per the germline V gene, CDR1 is MGHDK and CDR2 is SYGVNS. The CDR3 runs 13 residues. CDR3 protein: CASREAGAAEAFF. In DNA form, the CDR3 reads TGTGCCAGCCGTGAGGCAGGGGCCGCTGAAGCTTTCTTT. The whole variable domain, filled in from reference TRBV25-1 and TRBJ1-1, reads EADIYQTPRYLVIGTGKKITLECSQTMGHDKMYWYQQDPGMELHLIHYSYGVNSTEKGDLSSESTVSRIRTEHFPLTLESARPSHTSQYLCASREAGAAEAFFGQGTRLTVV.

The table lists this clonotype with a few counts. The genes are TRBV10-1 and TRBJ2-3, with 9 bases fitting TRBD1. The length of the CDR3 is 15 residues. The germline CDR1 and CDR2 sequences are WNHNN and SYGVQD (reference sequence). The trim removed 1 base at V and 4 bases at J, leaving 3 bases unmatched. CDR3 bases: TGCGCCAGCAGTGAGTTGGGACAGGGAGCAGATACGCAGTATTTT. This encodes CASSELGQGADTQYF.

This clonotype was seen many times. V usage is TRBV11-1 and J usage is TRBJ2-7, with 12 bases that match TRBD2. Germline lookup yields CDR1 SGHAT and CDR2 FQDESV (reference sequence). Trimming cost V 4 bases and J 3 bases; bases outside gene matches: 1. The CDR3 consists of 14 residues. The CDR3 sequence is CASSWGLAGYEQYF. CDR3 sequence (DNA): TGTGCCAGCAGCTGGGGACTAGCGGGCTACGAGCAGTACTTC.

This clonotype was seen ten or more times. The chain is built from TRBV4-1 and TRBJ2-1; 10 nucleotides line up with TRBD2. Trimming at V came to 0 bases and at J to 9 bases, leaving 8 bases not matched to a gene. CDR1 and CDR2 from the germline V gene are MGHRA and YSYEKL. CDR3 length equals 16 residues. CDR3: CASSQDRAGGRIEQFF. CDR3 nucleotide sequence: TGCGCCAGCAGCCAAGATCGAGCGGGGGGGCGAATTGAGCAGTTCTTC.

The rearrangement links TRBV5-1 to TRBJ2-1; weak D call: TRBD2 (6 bases). This CDR3 comprises 15 residues. The germline gives CDR1 SGHRS, CDR2 YFSETQ. Trimming pared 2 bases from V and 3 bases from J, leaving 12 bases between. In DNA form, the CDR3 reads TGCGCCAGCAGCTTTACGGGAGCAAGCTACAATGAGCAGTTCTTC. This encodes CASSFTGASYNEQFF.

The chain uses TRBV14 and TRBJ1-1; tentative D call: TRBD1 (5 bases). CDR1 is SGHDN and CDR2 is FVKESK in the germline V gene. The length of the CDR3 is 13 residues. Between the trimmed V and J ends, which lost 4 bases and 3 bases, there was a span of 9 bases. DNA for the CDR3: TGTGCCAGCAGCCGAGACAGTTACACTGAAGCTTTCTTT. Its protein is CASSRDSYTEAFF.

This clonotype has only a few counts. CDR3 residues: CASTNGPTIYEQYF. The CDR3 DNA follows: TGTGCCAGCACCAACGGACCTACTATTTACGAGCAGTACTTC. The rearrangement joins TRBV12-3 or TRBV12-4 to TRBJ2-7, with no clear D. Trimming pared 7 bases from V and 4 bases from J, leaving 17 bases between. CDR3 length equals 14 residues.

This clonotype has just a few counts. CDR3 DNA sequence: TGCGCCAGCAGCTTACACTCGGGGGAGCAGTACTTC. It translates to CASSLHSGEQYF. V is TRBV5-1 and J is TRBJ2-5, with a tentative D call TRBD2 (6 bases). Germline V CDR1 and CDR2: SGHRS, YFSETQ. V shed 2 bases and J shed 11 bases, with 13 bases lying between them. CDR3 length equals 12 residues.

The J gene is TRBJ2-3, the V gene TRBV9; 8 bases match TRBD1. The CDR3 runs to 14 residues. Looked up from germline, CDR1 is SGDLS and CDR2 is YYNGEE. The trim removed 6 bases at V and 4 bases at J, leaving 7 bases unmatched. CDR3 region: CASNDRGSADTQYF. In nucleotides, the CDR3 is TGTGCCAGCAACGACAGGGGTAGTGCAGATACGCAGTATTTT.

The table lists this clonotype with many counts. The chain carries TRBV15 and TRBJ2-7, with 7 bases aligning to TRBD2. Germline CDR1 reads LNHNV; CDR2 reads YYDKDF (reference sequence). V gave up 3 bases and J gave up 1 base; unmatched junction bases: 6. There are 15 residues in the CDR3. In DNA, the CDR3 is TGTGCCACCAGCAGTCAGCGGGGAAGGTCCTACGAGCAGTACTTC. Translation: CATSSQRGRSYEQYF.

The sample holds a few counts of this clonotype. The chain's CDR3 is CASSLNWSHEQYF. CDR3 sequence (DNA): TGTGCCAGCAGCTTAAATTGGTCCCACGAGCAGTACTTC. The chain couples TRBV11-2 to TRBJ2-7, with D hard to call. Germline CDR1 SGHAT, CDR2 FQNNGV. This CDR3 has 13 amino acids. The V and J ends lost 2 bases and 5 bases respectively, with 10 bases between them.

The chain links TRBV28 to TRBJ2-1, with D possibly being TRBD1 (6 bases). Germline CDR1 MDHEN, CDR2 SYDVKM. The V end lost 4 bases, the J end lost 1 base, and 14 bases lay between the germline ends. CDR3 size: 16 residues. The CDR3 is CASSSYREGSYNEQFF. In nucleotides, the CDR3 is TGTGCCAGCAGTTCGTACAGGGAAGGGTCCTACAATGAGCAGTTCTTC. The full variable domain, completed using reference TRBV28 and TRBJ2-1, is DVKVTQSSRYLVKRTGEKVFLECVQDMDHENMFWYRQDPGLGLRLIYFSYDVKMKEKGDIPEGYSVSREKKERFSLILESASTNQTSMYLCASSSYREGSYNEQFFGPGTRLTVL.

This clonotype has only a few counts. The chain has TRBV29-1 and TRBJ1-1, with 8 bases identical to TRBD1. Germline CDR1 SQVTM, CDR2 ANQGSEA. The J segment lost 5 bases and the V segment lost 3 bases, leaving 11 bases of the junction unmatched. This CDR3 has 15 amino acids. CDR3 nucleotides: TGCAGCGTTGAGACAGGGGAGCTATGGGTGACTGAAGCTTTCTTT. Translating it yields CSVETGELWVTEAFF. The full variable domain, its missing parts supplied by reference TRBV29-1 and TRBJ1-1, is SAVISQKPSRDICQRGTSLTIQCQVDSQVTMMFWYRQQPGQSLTLIATANQGSEATYESGFVIDKFPISRPNLTFSTLTVSNMSPEDSSIYLCSVETGELWVTEAFFGQGTRLTVV.

Only a few counts were recorded for this clonotype. This chain uses TRBV24-1 with TRBJ2-7; D may match TRBD1 or TRBD2 (5 bases each). Germline V CDR1 and CDR2: KGHDR, SFDVKD. With 6 bases removed from V and 4 bases from J, the gap between germline ends came to 12 bases. The CDR3 consists of 13 residues. The CDR3: CATSHRDGYEQYF. As DNA, the CDR3 is TGTGCCACCAGTCATAGGGACGGGTACGAGCAGTACTTC.

This clonotype was observed a few times. CDR3 loop: CSASEQYF. The CDR3 DNA follows: TGCAGTGCTTCCGAGCAGTACTTC. The chain has TRBV20-1 and TRBJ2-7; D gene uncertain. The V and J ends lost 5 bases and 6 bases respectively, with 2 bases between them. Germline loops: CDR1 DFQATT, CDR2 SNEGSKA (reference sequence). The CDR3 is made up of 8 amino acids.

This clonotype was counted between two and nine times. V usage is TRBV20-1 and J usage is TRBJ1-6, with 9 bases aligning to TRBD1. V was pared by 0 bases and J by 13 bases, with 10 bases of the junction left unmatched. CDR3 size: 15 residues. The germline gives CDR1 DFQATT, CDR2 SNEGSKA (reference sequence). CDR3 sequence (DNA): TGCAGTGCTAGAGAGTCAACAGGGGGCAGCGGGCCCCTCCACTTT. Protein product: CSARESTGGSGPLHF.